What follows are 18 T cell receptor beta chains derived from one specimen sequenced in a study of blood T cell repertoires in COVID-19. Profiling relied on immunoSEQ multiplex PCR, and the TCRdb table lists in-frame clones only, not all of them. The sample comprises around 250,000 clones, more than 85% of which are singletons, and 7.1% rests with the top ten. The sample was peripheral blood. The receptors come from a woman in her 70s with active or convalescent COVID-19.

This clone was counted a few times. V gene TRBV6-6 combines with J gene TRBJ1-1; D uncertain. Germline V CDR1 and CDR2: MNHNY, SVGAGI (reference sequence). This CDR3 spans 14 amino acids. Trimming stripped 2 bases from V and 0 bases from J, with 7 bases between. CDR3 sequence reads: CASSYEIMNTEAFF. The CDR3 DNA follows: TGTGCCAGCAGTTACGAGATCATGAACACTGAAGCTTTCTTT.

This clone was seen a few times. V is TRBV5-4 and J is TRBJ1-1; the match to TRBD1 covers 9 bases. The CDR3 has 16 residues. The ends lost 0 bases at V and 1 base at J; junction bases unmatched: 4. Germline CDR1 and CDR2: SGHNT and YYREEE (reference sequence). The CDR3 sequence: CASSLGRTGANTEAFF. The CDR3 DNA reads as TGTGCCAGCAGCTTGGGGCGGACAGGGGCGAACACTGAAGCTTTCTTT.

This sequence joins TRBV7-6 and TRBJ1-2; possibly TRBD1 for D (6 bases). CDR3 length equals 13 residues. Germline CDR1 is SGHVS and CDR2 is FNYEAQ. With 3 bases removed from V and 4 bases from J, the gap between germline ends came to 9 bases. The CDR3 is CASSLGATYGYTF. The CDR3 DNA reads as TGTGCCAGCAGCTTGGGGGCCACCTATGGCTACACCTTC.

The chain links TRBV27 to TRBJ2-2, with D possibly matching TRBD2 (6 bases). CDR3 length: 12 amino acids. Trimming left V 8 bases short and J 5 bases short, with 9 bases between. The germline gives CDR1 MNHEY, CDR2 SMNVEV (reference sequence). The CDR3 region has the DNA TGTGCCAGCCTCGCGGGAACCGGGGAGCTGTTTTTT. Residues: CASLAGTGELFF.

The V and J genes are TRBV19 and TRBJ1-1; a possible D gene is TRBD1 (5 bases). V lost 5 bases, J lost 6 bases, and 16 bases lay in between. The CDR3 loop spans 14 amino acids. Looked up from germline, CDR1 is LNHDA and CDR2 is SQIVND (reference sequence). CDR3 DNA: TGTGCCAGTAGTTTCCGGGACTTTGGGGCTGAAGCTTTCTTT. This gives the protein CASSFRDFGAEAFF.

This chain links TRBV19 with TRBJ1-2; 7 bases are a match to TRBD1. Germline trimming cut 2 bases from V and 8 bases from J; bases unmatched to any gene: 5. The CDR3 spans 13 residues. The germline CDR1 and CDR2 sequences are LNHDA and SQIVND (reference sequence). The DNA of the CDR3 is TGTGCCAGTAGTATACAGGGGGAATGGGGCTACACCTTC. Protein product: CASSIQGEWGYTF. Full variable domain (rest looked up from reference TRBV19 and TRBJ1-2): DGGITQSPKYLFRKEGQNVTLSCEQNLNHDAMYWYRQDPGQGLRLIYYSQIVNDFQKGDIAEGYSVSREKKESFPLTVTSAQKNPTAFYLCASSIQGEWGYTFGSGTRLTVV.

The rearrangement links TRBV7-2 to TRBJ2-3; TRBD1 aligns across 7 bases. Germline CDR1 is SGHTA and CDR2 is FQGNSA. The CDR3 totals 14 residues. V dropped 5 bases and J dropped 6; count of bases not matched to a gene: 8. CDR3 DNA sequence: TGTGCCAGCAGCCTCCGACAGGGAAAGGATACGCAGTATTTT. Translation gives CASSLRQGKDTQYF.

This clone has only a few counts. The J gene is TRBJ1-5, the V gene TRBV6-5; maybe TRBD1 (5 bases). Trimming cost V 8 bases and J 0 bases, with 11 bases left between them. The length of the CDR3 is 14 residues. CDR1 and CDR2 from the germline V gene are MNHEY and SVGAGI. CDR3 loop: CASRSGYSNQPQHF. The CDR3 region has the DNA TGTGCCAGCCGCTCAGGGTATAGCAATCAGCCCCAGCATTTT.

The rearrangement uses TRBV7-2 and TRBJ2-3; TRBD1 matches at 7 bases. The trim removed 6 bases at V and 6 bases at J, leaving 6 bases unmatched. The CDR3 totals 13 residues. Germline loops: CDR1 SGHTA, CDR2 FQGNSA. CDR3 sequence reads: CASSPDRVDTQYF. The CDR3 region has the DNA TGTGCCAGCAGTCCTGACAGGGTTGATACGCAGTATTTT.

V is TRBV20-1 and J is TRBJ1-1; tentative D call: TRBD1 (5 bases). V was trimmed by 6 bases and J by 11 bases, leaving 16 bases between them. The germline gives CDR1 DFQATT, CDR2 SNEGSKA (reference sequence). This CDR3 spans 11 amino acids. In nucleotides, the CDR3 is TGCAGTGCCGAGACAGCCCCTGGGGCTTTCTTT. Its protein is CSAETAPGAFF.

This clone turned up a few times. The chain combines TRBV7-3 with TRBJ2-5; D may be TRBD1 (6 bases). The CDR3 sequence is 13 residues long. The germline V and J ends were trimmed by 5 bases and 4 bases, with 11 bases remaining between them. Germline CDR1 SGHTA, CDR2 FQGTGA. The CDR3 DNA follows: TGTGCCAGCAGCCGGCGAGGGGGAGAGACCCAGTACTTC. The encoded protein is CASSRRGGETQYF.

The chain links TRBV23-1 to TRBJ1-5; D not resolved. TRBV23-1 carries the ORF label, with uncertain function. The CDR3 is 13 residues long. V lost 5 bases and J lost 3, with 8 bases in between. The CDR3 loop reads CASSWRDNQPQHF. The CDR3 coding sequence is TGCGCCAGCAGTTGGAGGGACAATCAGCCCCAGCATTTT.

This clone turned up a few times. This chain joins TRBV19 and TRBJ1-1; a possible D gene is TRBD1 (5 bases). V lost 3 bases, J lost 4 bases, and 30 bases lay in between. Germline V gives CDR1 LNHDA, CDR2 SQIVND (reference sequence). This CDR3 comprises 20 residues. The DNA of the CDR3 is TGTGCCAGTAGTATTTTCGGGTTTAGCCGACAGTTGCCTTTTGGCACTGAAGCTTTCTTT. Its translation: CASSIFGFSRQLPFGTEAFF.

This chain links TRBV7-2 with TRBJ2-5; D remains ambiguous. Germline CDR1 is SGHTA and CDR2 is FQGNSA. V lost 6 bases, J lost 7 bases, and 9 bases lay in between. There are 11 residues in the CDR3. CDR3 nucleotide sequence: TGTGCCAGCAGTCTCAGGCGGACCCAGTACTTC. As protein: CASSLRRTQYF. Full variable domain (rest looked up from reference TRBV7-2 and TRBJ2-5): GAGVSQSPSNKVTEKGKDVELRCDPISGHTALYWYRQSLGQGLEFLIYFQGNSAPDKSGLPSDRFSAERTGGSVSTLTIQRTQQEDSAVYLCASSLRRTQYFGPGTRLLVL.

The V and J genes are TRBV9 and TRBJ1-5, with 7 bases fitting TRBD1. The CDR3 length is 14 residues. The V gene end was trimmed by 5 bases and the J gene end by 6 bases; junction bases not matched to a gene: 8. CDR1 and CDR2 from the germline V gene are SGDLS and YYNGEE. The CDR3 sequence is CASRADRDTQPQHF. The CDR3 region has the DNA TGTGCCAGCAGGGCCGACAGGGACACTCAGCCCCAGCATTTT.

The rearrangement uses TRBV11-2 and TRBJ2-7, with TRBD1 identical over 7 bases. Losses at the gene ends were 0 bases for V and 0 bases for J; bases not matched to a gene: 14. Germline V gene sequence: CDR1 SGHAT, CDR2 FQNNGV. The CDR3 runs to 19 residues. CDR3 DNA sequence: TGTGCCAGCAGCTTAGATCCTTGGAGCCCGACAGGGAGCTCCTACGAGCAGTACTTC. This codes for CASSLDPWSPTGSSYEQYF.

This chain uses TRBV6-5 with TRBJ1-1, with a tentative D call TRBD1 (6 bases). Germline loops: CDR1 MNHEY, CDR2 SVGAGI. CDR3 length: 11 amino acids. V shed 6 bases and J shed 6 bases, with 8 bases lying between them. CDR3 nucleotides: TGTGCCAGCAGGCGACAGGCTGAAGCTTTCTTT. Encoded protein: CASRRQAEAFF.

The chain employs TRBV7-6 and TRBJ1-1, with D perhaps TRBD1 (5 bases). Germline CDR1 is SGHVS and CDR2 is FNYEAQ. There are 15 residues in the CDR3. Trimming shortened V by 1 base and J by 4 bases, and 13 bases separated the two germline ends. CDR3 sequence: CASSLEAGWTTEAFF. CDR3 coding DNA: TGTGCCAGCAGCTTAGAAGCAGGGTGGACCACTGAAGCTTTCTTT.